Described below is a single TCR beta chain sequence and its context. Its antigen is still unknown. In germline, CDR1 is SGHRS, CDR2 YFSETQ. V lost 3 bases and J lost 2, with 9 bases in between. The CDR3 runs to 13 residues. Unique molecular identifiers were built into the TCRbeta library. TCRdb processed the PCR reads anew with MiXCR; each CDR3 protein has one entry. The table shows about 440,000 distinct CDR3 sequences, with 43% occurring only once. The sample is drawn from a study of T-cell reconstitution after alpha-beta-depleted transplantation in children. Study-wide results and limits: Most T-cell counts and diversity one year after the transplant came from T cells that were newly produced. In some patients, recipient T cells and intrathymic progenitors surviving conditioning explained high day-60 diversity.

The gene calls are TRBV5-1 and TRBJ2-7; a possible D gene is TRBD1 (6 bases). The receptor comes from a girl aged 2 to 9 with aplastic anemia, due to receive a stem cell transplant. The input for sequencing was PBMCs, taken before TCRalphabeta/CD19-depleted stem cell transplant. CDR3 in amino acids: CASSSRGPYEQYF. CDR3 nucleotide sequence: TGCGCCAGCAGCTCCAGGGGCCCCTACGAGCAGTACTTC.